The 30 T cell receptor beta chains reported below all come from one sample, sequenced in a study of blood T cell repertoires in COVID-19. This table comes from immunoSEQ multiplex PCR, and its TCRdb copy is limited to in-frame clones, with some not included. Here the sample spans roughly 230,000 clones, around 83% being singletons. Sequences were obtained from PBMCs or T cells enriched from blood (not recorded which). All receptors come from a woman aged 50 to 60 who had been exposed to COVID-19.

This rearrangement joins TRBV6-4 to TRBJ1-4; D might be TRBD1 (5 bases). V was pared by 7 bases and J by 8 bases, with 17 bases between. The CDR3 has 14 amino acids. Germline loops: CDR1 MRHNA, CDR2 SNTAGT. The CDR3 sequence is CASTWRSGREKLFF. CDR3 DNA: TGTGCCAGCACGTGGCGGTCAGGGAGGGAAAAACTGTTTTTT.

This chain links TRBV15 with TRBJ1-5, with 7 bases identical to TRBD1. The CDR3 totals 14 residues. V dropped 0 bases and J dropped 7; count of bases not matched to a gene: 3. Per the germline V gene, CDR1 is LNHNV and CDR2 is YYDKDF (reference sequence). Here the CDR3 DNA reads TGTGCCACCAGCAGAGAAGGGGGCGAACAGCCCCAGCATTTT. Translated: CATSREGGEQPQHF.

The DNA for the CDR3 is TGTGCCAGCAGCCCTCCATTTCCGGGACTTTTCTCTGGAAACACCATATATTTT. This gives the protein CASSPPFPGLFSGNTIYF. The chain links TRBV27 to TRBJ1-3, with D possibly being TRBD1 (5 bases). Germline CDR1 reads MNHEY; CDR2 reads SMNVEV (reference sequence). This CDR3 spans 18 amino acids. The V and J ends lost 6 bases and 0 bases respectively, with 21 bases between them.

J is TRBJ2-3 and V is TRBV5-1; 7 nucleotides align to TRBD1. V lost 4 bases to trimming and J lost 5 bases; unmatched junction nucleotides: 7. The germline V gene has CDR1 SGHRS and CDR2 YFSETQ. CDR3 length equals 14 residues. The CDR3 sequence is CASSKDRWRDTQYF. The CDR3 region has the DNA TGCGCCAGCAGCAAGGACAGGTGGAGAGATACGCAGTATTTT. The whole variable domain, remainder taken from reference TRBV5-1 and TRBJ2-3, is KAGVTQTPRYLIKTRGQQVTLSCSPISGHRSVSWYQQTPGQGLQFLFEYFSETQRNKGNFPGRFSGRQFSNSRSEMNVSTLELGDSALYLCASSKDRWRDTQYFGPGTRLTVL.

The gene calls are TRBV10-3 and TRBJ2-1, with TRBD2 matching 7 bases. The CDR3 is 15 amino acids. J lost 2 bases, V lost 2 bases, and 3 bases had no gene match. Per germline, CDR1 ENHRY and CDR2 SYGVKD. The CDR3 DNA is TGTGCCATCAGTGAGGGGGGGGTCGCCTACAATGAGCAGTTCTTC. Translation: CAISEGGVAYNEQFF.

The gene calls are TRBV27 and TRBJ1-1; 8 nucleotides align to TRBD1. The germline CDR1 and CDR2 sequences are MNHEY and SMNVEV (reference sequence). CDR3 length equals 16 residues. J lost 0 bases, V lost 10 bases, and 13 bases had no gene match. The CDR3 sequence is CATRDRGSGVNTEAFF. The CDR3 DNA reads TGTGCCACTAGAGACAGGGGTTCTGGCGTGAACACTGAAGCTTTCTTT.

The chain links TRBV5-6 to TRBJ1-2; D gene ambiguous. V was trimmed by 0 bases and J by 4 bases, leaving 13 bases between them. Per the germline V gene, CDR1 is SGHDT and CDR2 is YYEEEE. The length of the CDR3 is 15 residues. This chain's CDR3 is CASSLEVGEGYGYTF. The CDR3 DNA reads TGTGCCAGCAGCTTGGAGGTGGGAGAGGGCTATGGCTACACCTTC. Together with reference TRBV5-6 and TRBJ1-2, the CDR3 gives the full variable domain: DAGVTQSPTHLIKTRGQQVTLRCSPKSGHDTVSWYQQALGQGPQFIFQYYEEEERQRGNFPDRFSGHQFPNYSSELNVNALLLGDSALYLCASSLEVGEGYGYTFGSGTRLTVV.

The V gene is TRBV3-1 (or the pseudogene TRBV3-2), the J gene TRBJ1-4; D gene unclear. The CDR3 length is 13 residues. CDR1 is LGHDT and CDR2 is YNNKEL in the germline V gene (reference sequence). V was trimmed by 4 bases and J by 3 bases, leaving 6 bases between them. The CDR3 nucleotides read TGTGCCAGCAGCCGGGCAGCTAATGAAAAACTGTTTTTT. This encodes CASSRAANEKLFF.

This clone was detected once. The chain combines TRBV30 with TRBJ2-5; possibly TRBD1 for D (6 bases). V gave up 4 bases and J gave up 4 bases, with 22 bases separating them. The CDR3 has 16 amino acids. CDR1 is GTSNPN and CDR2 is SVGIG in the germline V gene (reference sequence). CDR3 coding DNA: TGTGCCTGGACCTCTACAAGGCAGGGGCTCCGAGAGACCCAGTACTTC. Translation gives CAWTSTRQGLRETQYF.

In the case of this clone: The sample contains more than one DNA sequence encoding this CDR3. The V gene is TRBV7-2, the J gene TRBJ1-5; D uncertain. V was shortened by 4 bases and J by 4 bases, with 8 bases between the two germline ends. Germline CDR1 and CDR2: SGHTA and FQGNSA. This CDR3 contains 13 residues. The CDR3 loop is CASSSRVNQPQHF. CDR3 DNA sequence: TGTGCCAGCAGCTCCCGGGTAAATCAGCCCCAGCATTTT. The full variable domain, its missing parts supplied by reference TRBV7-2 and TRBJ1-5, is GAGVSQSPSNKVTEKGKDVELRCDPISGHTALYWYRQSLGQGLEFLIYFQGNSAPDKSGLPSDRFSAERTGGSVSTLTIQRTQQEDSAVYLCASSSRVNQPQHFGDGTRLSIL.

V and J are TRBV29-1 and TRBJ1-5; no definite D call. Germline CDR1 SQVTM, CDR2 ANQGSEA. CDR3 length: 16 amino acids. The germline V and J ends were trimmed by 0 bases and 6 bases, with 18 bases remaining between them. The CDR3 region has the DNA TGCAGCGTTGAAGATCAATCTGAGGGTATAATTCAGCCCCAGCATTTT. Encoded protein: CSVEDQSEGIIQPQHF.

The gene calls are TRBV5-1 and TRBJ1-4; D remains unclear. CDR3 length: 15 residues. Germline V gene data show CDR1 as SGHRS and CDR2 as YFSETQ. V dropped 2 bases and J dropped 3 bases, with 11 bases sitting between them. This CDR3 reads CASSFWQASNEKLFF. In DNA form, the CDR3 reads TGCGCCAGCAGCTTCTGGCAGGCGTCTAATGAAAAACTGTTTTTT.

This clone came up a few times. The rearrangement joins TRBV5-8 to TRBJ2-3; 15 bases agree with TRBD2. V shed 7 bases and J 5 bases; nucleotides not matched to a gene: 14. This CDR3 comprises 18 residues. Per germline, CDR1 SGHTS and CDR2 YDEGEE. CDR3 protein: CASRAGTSGGSSLDTQYF. The CDR3 coding sequence is TGTGCCAGCCGCGCCGGGACTAGCGGGGGGTCAAGCCTAGATACGCAGTATTTT.

The rearrangement links TRBV27 to TRBJ1-2; D is perhaps TRBD1 (6 bases). Deletions cut 3 bases from V and 5 bases from J, with 13 bases between. Germline CDR1 and CDR2: MNHEY and SMNVEV (reference sequence). The CDR3 loop spans 14 amino acids. The chain's CDR3 is CASSFAGGGYGYTF. The CDR3 DNA follows: TGTGCCAGCAGTTTTGCGGGAGGGGGATATGGCTACACCTTC.

The chain carries TRBV13 and TRBJ1-3; TRBD1 is a possible D gene (5 bases). Germline values: CDR1 PRHDT, CDR2 FYEKMQ (reference sequence). The CDR3 consists of 17 residues. The V end was cut by 2 bases, the J end by 0 bases, with 14 bases between. The CDR3 DNA reads TGTGCCAGCAGCTTATCCCGGACATTTTACTCTGGAAACACCATATATTTT. This gives the protein CASSLSRTFYSGNTIYF.

The chain uses TRBV20-1 and TRBJ2-1; maybe TRBD1 (5 bases). Germline-derived CDR1 and CDR2 are DFQATT and SNEGSKA (reference sequence). The CDR3 is 11 amino acids. Trimming pared 8 bases from V and 4 bases from J, leaving 9 bases between. DNA for the CDR3: TGCAGTCCGGACACATACAATGAGCAGTTCTTC. Protein sequence: CSPDTYNEQFF.

V usage is TRBV7-2 and J usage is TRBJ2-7; tentatively, D is TRBD2 (5 bases). The CDR3 sequence is 13 residues long. V was shortened by 1 base and J by 7 bases, with 11 bases between the two germline ends. Germline CDR1 SGHTA, CDR2 FQGNSA. The DNA for the CDR3 is TGTGCCAGCAGCTTAGGGGCAGGCGGGGAGCAGTACTTC. This gives the protein CASSLGAGGEQYF.

V and J are TRBV27 and TRBJ2-7, with a possible D match to TRBD1 (6 bases). The V gene lost 5 bases and the J gene lost 6 bases, with 20 bases spanning the gap. The germline V gene encodes CDR1 MNHEY and CDR2 SMNVEV (reference sequence). The CDR3 spans 15 residues. The CDR3 here is CASSPPGTPKREQYF. The CDR3 DNA follows: TGTGCCAGCAGTCCGCCCGGGACACCAAAACGCGAGCAGTACTTC.

The rearrangement uses TRBV9 and TRBJ2-2; 7 bases agree with TRBD1. Per germline, CDR1 SGDLS and CDR2 YYNGEE. The CDR3 runs to 14 residues. V lost 2 bases and J lost 4; bases outside the gene matches: 2. In DNA, the CDR3 is TGTGCCAGCAGCGTGGGACAGCTCACCGGGGAGCTGTTTTTT. Its protein product is CASSVGQLTGELFF.

In DNA, the CDR3 is TGTGCCAGTAGTCCCGGAGACCGAGAAGGCTACACCTTC. Translated, it gives CASSPGDREGYTF. This rearrangement joins TRBV19 to TRBJ1-2; D remains ambiguous. Looked up from germline, CDR1 is LNHDA and CDR2 is SQIVND (reference sequence). The CDR3 loop spans 13 amino acids. With 5 bases removed from V and 8 bases from J, the gap between germline ends came to 15 bases.

The gene calls are TRBV18 and TRBJ2-2, with TRBD1 as a possible D gene (6 bases). CDR3 size: 16 residues. Trimming shortened V by 3 bases and J by 5 bases, and 16 bases separated the two germline ends. The germline V gene encodes CDR1 KGHSH and CDR2 LQKENI. The CDR3 region is CASSPAGTRETGELFF. The CDR3 coding sequence is TGTGCCAGCTCACCCGCCGGGACACGAGAAACCGGGGAGCTGTTTTTT.

The chain joins TRBV28 to TRBJ2-5; possible D gene TRBD2, 5 bases. The CDR3 extends over 14 amino acids. Germline V gene sequence: CDR1 MDHEN, CDR2 SYDVKM. V dropped 2 bases and J dropped 1 base, with 8 bases sitting between them. CDR3 loop: CASSLGSIQETQYF. CDR3 nucleotides: TGTGCCAGCAGTTTAGGGAGTATCCAAGAGACCCAGTACTTC.

The genes are TRBV12-3 or TRBV12-4 and TRBJ1-5; D is possibly TRBD1 (5 bases). V was shortened by 6 bases and J by 6 bases, with 12 bases between the two germline ends. There are 13 residues in the CDR3. The CDR3 coding sequence is TGTGCCAGCAGCCGGGGGGTTCTTCAGCCCCAGCATTTT. Translating gives CASSRGVLQPQHF.

The genes are TRBV4-1 and TRBJ2-7; 14 nucleotides agree with TRBD2. The germline gives CDR1 MGHRA, CDR2 YSYEKL. This CDR3 has 22 residues. V gave up 1 base and J gave up 0 bases; unmatched junction bases: 17. The CDR3 DNA sequence: TGCGCCAGCAGCCAAGCAAGGTTTAGGGGACTAGCGGGGGACCGGAGCTCCTACGAGCAGTACTTC. It encodes CASSQARFRGLAGDRSSYEQYF.

The chain couples TRBV16 to TRBJ2-2; 7 bases agree with TRBD2. CDR3 length: 16 amino acids. Unmatched junction bases numbered 11, after V lost 5 bases and J lost 5 bases. Per the germline V gene, CDR1 is KGHSY and CDR2 is FQNENV. In DNA, the CDR3 is TGTGCCAGCAGCGGGGTCCCGGCGGGAGTTACCGGGGAGCTGTTTTTT. It is translated as CASSGVPAGVTGELFF.

This clone appeared once. This chain joins TRBV5-6 and TRBJ1-2; possible D gene TRBD1, 6 bases. With 6 bases removed from V and 4 bases from J, the gap between germline ends came to 19 bases. CDR1 is SGHDT and CDR2 is YYEEEE in the germline V gene. This CDR3 is 15 amino acids long. For the CDR3, the DNA is TGTGCCAGCACCTACGATGCGGGGGCTCCCTATGGCTACACCTTC. Encoded protein: CASTYDAGAPYGYTF.

This chain uses TRBV6-2 or TRBV6-3 with TRBJ2-7; 11 positions match TRBD2. In germline, CDR1 is MNHEY, CDR2 SVGEGT. The CDR3 contains 15 residues. J was trimmed by 7 bases and V by 6 bases; bases with no gene match: 11. CDR3 protein: CASSPLSGGAGEQYF. CDR3 sequence (DNA): TGTGCCAGCAGCCCTCTTAGCGGGGGGGCGGGAGAGCAGTACTTC.

V usage is TRBV18 and J usage is TRBJ1-5, with a weak D call TRBD1 (5 bases). CDR1 and CDR2 from the germline V gene are KGHSH and LQKENI. V dropped 2 bases and J dropped 5 bases, with 13 bases sitting between them. There are 15 residues in the CDR3. CDR3: CASSPYQGEDQPQHF. CDR3 coding DNA: TGTGCCAGCTCACCATACCAGGGCGAGGATCAGCCCCAGCATTTT.

The gene calls are TRBV10-2 and TRBJ2-2, with 9 bases aligning to TRBD1. With 2 bases clipped from V and 8 bases from J, the junction kept 9 bases outside the gene matches. The CDR3 contains 16 residues. Germline assignment: CDR1 WSHSY and CDR2 SAAADI. CDR3: CASSEGTGTPLGELFF. The CDR3, as DNA: TGCGCCAGCAGTGAGGGGACAGGGACACCCTTAGGGGAGCTGTTTTTT.

The chain recombines TRBV5-4 with TRBJ2-1, with 9 bases identical to TRBD1. Trimming removed 4 bases from V and 4 bases from J; junction bases left unmatched: 12. Germline CDR1 and CDR2: SGHNT and YYREEE (reference sequence). The CDR3 contains 17 residues. For the CDR3, the DNA is TGTGCCAGCAGCCCGGGACAGGGAATCATCTTTTACAATGAGCAGTTCTTC. It yields the protein CASSPGQGIIFYNEQFF.